One sample yielded the 26 T cell receptor beta chains listed below, sequenced in a study of cytomegalovirus exposure and HLA in healthy donors. PCR used 60 Vbeta primers and 13 Jbeta primers. Data came from immunoSEQ multiplex PCR; TCRdb stores just in-frame clones and leaves some out. The repertoire includes about 230,000 clones, roughly four fifths of them detected once, and more than 0.5% sits in the top ten. The sequenced sample was PBMCs. These receptors all come from a woman between 40 and 50 years old in good health and CMV-seronegative.

The genes are TRBV2 and TRBJ2-7; D is undetermined. The CDR3 has 10 amino acids. Germline CDR1 is SNHLY and CDR2 is FYNNEI. Trimming stripped 8 bases from V and 3 bases from J, with 5 bases between. The CDR3 sequence is CASRVYEQYF. The CDR3 DNA sequence: TGTGCCAGCCGGGTCTACGAGCAGTACTTC.

The chain couples TRBV2 to TRBJ2-7; D is ambiguous. The V and J ends lost 2 bases and 6 bases respectively, with 14 bases between them. Germline-derived CDR1 and CDR2 are SNHLY and FYNNEI. This CDR3 has 14 amino acids. As DNA, the CDR3 is TGTGCCAGCAGTGAAAACCCTAACTTTCTCGAGCAGTACTTC. As protein: CASSENPNFLEQYF.

The chain uses TRBV2 and TRBJ2-7; 8 bases agree with TRBD1. Germline values: CDR1 SNHLY, CDR2 FYNNEI. This CDR3 has 13 amino acids. V shed 7 bases, J shed 7 bases, and the junction held 9 bases outside the gene matches. CDR3 coding DNA: TGTGCCAGCAATGGACAGGGTGAGGGAGAGCAGTACTTC. Translated, it gives CASNGQGEGEQYF.

V and J are TRBV5-1 and TRBJ2-3; possibly TRBD2 for D (6 bases). The CDR3 has 20 residues. Germline V gives CDR1 SGHRS, CDR2 YFSETQ. Trimming took off 0 bases at V and 8 bases at J, with 31 bases between the two ends. CDR3 DNA sequence: TGCGCCAGCAGCTTGGGATCAGGGCTCCGGGACTCAGTGTTAGCGCGTACGCAGTATTTT. It codes for CASSLGSGLRDSVLARTQYF.

The chain links TRBV6-1 to TRBJ2-7, with 11 bases aligning to TRBD1. The CDR3 sequence is 15 residues long. With 2 bases clipped from V and 3 bases from J, the junction kept 3 bases outside the gene matches. Germline CDR1 is MNHNS and CDR2 is SASEGT. The CDR3 loop reads CASSEQGQGDYEQYF. CDR3 bases: TGTGCCAGCAGTGAACAGGGACAGGGGGACTACGAGCAGTACTTC.

V and J are TRBV2 and TRBJ1-5, with TRBD1 matching over 7 bases. The J segment lost 3 bases and the V segment lost 5 bases, leaving 10 bases of the junction unmatched. The CDR3 length is 16 residues. Germline CDR1 and CDR2: SNHLY and FYNNEI. The CDR3 nucleotides read TGTGCCAGCAGTACCCGGCCAGGGGGTAACAATCAGCCCCAGCATTTT. This gives the protein CASSTRPGGNNQPQHF.

The chain recombines TRBV30 with TRBJ2-1; D is unresolved. Germline V gene data show CDR1 as GTSNPN and CDR2 as SVGIG (reference sequence). The length of the CDR3 is 11 residues. Trimming shortened V by 2 bases and J by 8 bases, and 7 bases separated the two germline ends. The CDR3 DNA reads TGTGCCTGGAGTCCTAAGTATGAGCAGTTCTTC. Translating gives CAWSPKYEQFF.

This chain joins TRBV6-6 and TRBJ1-5, with D possibly TRBD1 on 5 matching bases. With 6 bases removed from V and 5 bases from J, the gap between germline ends came to 14 bases. CDR1 MNHNY and CDR2 SVGAGI come from the germline V gene (reference sequence). This CDR3 has 14 residues. DNA for the CDR3: TGTGCCAGCAGGCCCGGGGGAGAGCATCAGCCCCAGCATTTT. This translates into CASRPGGEHQPQHF.

The chain joins TRBV4-1 to TRBJ2-2; tentative D call: TRBD1 (6 bases). V was clipped by 2 bases and J by 5 bases, with 12 bases between them. From germline, CDR1 is MGHRA and CDR2 YSYEKL. The CDR3 is 15 residues long. The CDR3 here is CASSQHRVVTGELFF. CDR3 coding DNA: TGCGCCAGCAGCCAACACAGGGTTGTTACCGGGGAGCTGTTTTTT.

The rearrangement joins TRBV11-3 to TRBJ2-7, with D possibly being TRBD1 (6 bases). Germline assignment: CDR1 SGHNT and CDR2 YENEEA. Trimming removed 0 bases at V and 2 bases at J, with 8 bases between. The CDR3 is 14 amino acids. The chain's CDR3 is CASSLDWTAYEQYF. The CDR3 DNA reads as TGTGCCAGCAGCTTAGATTGGACAGCCTACGAGCAGTACTTC.

This chain uses TRBV5-8 with TRBJ2-1, with TRBD1 matching 8 bases. Germline V gives CDR1 SGHTS, CDR2 YDEGEE. The length of the CDR3 is 15 residues. V was pared by 3 bases and J by 5 bases, with 7 bases of the junction left unmatched. CDR3 DNA: TGTGCCAGCAGCTGGGGTGACAGGGGCGACAATGAGCAGTTCTTC. Translation gives CASSWGDRGDNEQFF.

The table lists this clone with a few counts. The chain is built from TRBV6-6 and TRBJ1-5; TRBD1 is a possible D gene (5 bases). The CDR3 loop spans 14 amino acids. Germline CDR1 is MNHNY and CDR2 is SVGAGI (reference sequence). Trimming shortened V by 8 bases and J by 5 bases, and 16 bases separated the two germline ends. CDR3 DNA: TGTGCCAGCGCAAACCGACAGTCTGATCAGCCCCAGCATTTT. Translation gives CASANRQSDQPQHF.

This chain joins TRBV18 and TRBJ2-7; D not resolved. Trimming shortened V by 3 bases and J by 3 bases, and 9 bases separated the two germline ends. The germline gives CDR1 KGHSH, CDR2 LQKENI. The CDR3 spans 13 residues. The CDR3 sequence: CASSPPGYYEQYF. CDR3 coding DNA: TGTGCCAGCTCACCCCCAGGTTACTACGAGCAGTACTTC. Using reference TRBV18 and TRBJ2-7 for the parts outside the CDR3, the full variable domain is NAGVMQNPRHLVRRRGQEARLRCSPMKGHSHVYWYRQLPEEGLKFMVYLQKENIIDESGMPKERFSAEFPKEGPSILRIQQVVRGDSAAYFCASSPPGYYEQYFGPGTRLTVT.

V gene TRBV7-6 combines with J gene TRBJ2-7, with 8 positions matching TRBD2. CDR1 and CDR2 from the germline V gene are SGHVS and FNYEAQ. CDR3 length: 15 residues. The V gene end was trimmed by 5 bases and the J gene end by 6 bases; junction bases not matched to a gene: 12. The CDR3 sequence: CASSHSAGGQGEQYF. The CDR3 DNA follows: TGTGCCAGCAGCCATAGTGCGGGGGGCCAGGGCGAGCAGTACTTC.

V and J are TRBV5-1 and TRBJ2-1; D unresolved. The V gene's germline CDR1 is SGHRS and CDR2 YFSETQ. Deletions cut 1 base from V and 1 base from J, with 3 bases between. The CDR3 is 13 residues long. The CDR3 region has the DNA TGCGCCAGCAGCTTGTATTCCTACAATGAGCAGTTCTTC. The encoded protein is CASSLYSYNEQFF.

The chain employs TRBV11-2 and TRBJ1-3; D is perhaps TRBD1 (6 bases). The CDR3 consists of 15 residues. CDR1 and CDR2 from the germline V gene are SGHAT and FQNNGV. V lost 5 bases and J 3 bases, leaving 14 bases between the germline ends. As DNA, the CDR3 is TGTGCCAGCAGCATTGACGGGACACTTGGAAACACCATATATTTT. Translation gives CASSIDGTLGNTIYF.

The chain has TRBV19 and TRBJ1-5; D possibly corresponds to TRBD1 (6 bases). The CDR3 is 17 residues long. The V end was cut by 0 bases, the J end by 6 bases, with 18 bases between. Germline V gives CDR1 LNHDA, CDR2 SQIVND (reference sequence). CDR3 in DNA: TGTGCCAGTAGTATAGATCGGTGGACGGGGGGGCTTCAGCCCCAGCATTTT. Its protein product is CASSIDRWTGGLQPQHF. The full variable domain, in which reference TRBV19 and TRBJ1-5 provide the parts outside the CDR3, is DGGITQSPKYLFRKEGQNVTLSCEQNLNHDAMYWYRQDPGQGLRLIYYSQIVNDFQKGDIAEGYSVSREKKESFPLTVTSAQKNPTAFYLCASSIDRWTGGLQPQHFGDGTRLSIL.

The chain joins TRBV7-9 to TRBJ2-4, with TRBD2 matching over 7 bases. The CDR3 totals 16 residues. The J segment lost 0 bases and the V segment lost 1 base, leaving 3 bases of the junction unmatched. From germline, CDR1 is SEHNR and CDR2 FQNEAQ (reference sequence). The CDR3 protein is CASSLVAGVAKNIQYF. The CDR3 DNA reads TGTGCCAGCAGCTTAGTAGCGGGCGTAGCCAAAAACATTCAGTACTTC.

The chain recombines TRBV2 with TRBJ1-2; D possibly corresponds to TRBD1 (5 bases). The germline V gene has CDR1 SNHLY and CDR2 FYNNEI. The germline V and J ends were trimmed by 0 bases and 7 bases, with 9 bases remaining between them. The CDR3 covers 13 residues. The CDR3, as DNA: TGTGCCAGCAGTGAAGCGCGGAGGGGTGGCTACACCTTC. Protein: CASSEARRGGYTF.

This clone has only one observation. The rearrangement links TRBV18 to TRBJ2-3, with D hard to call. The V and J ends lost 4 bases and 2 bases respectively, with 10 bases between them. This CDR3 is built from 14 residues. Per the germline V gene, CDR1 is KGHSH and CDR2 is LQKENI. CDR3: CASSLPGLTDTQYF. DNA of the CDR3: TGTGCCAGCTCACTTCCTGGCCTCACAGATACGCAGTATTTT.

This clone was detected only a few times. The rearrangement uses TRBV30 and TRBJ2-7, with TRBD2 identical over 7 bases. The V and J ends lost 0 bases and 5 bases, in that order; junction bases with no gene match: 1. The CDR3 has 12 residues. Germline values: CDR1 GTSNPN, CDR2 SVGIG (reference sequence). CDR3 DNA sequence: TGTGCCTGGAGTGTGGGAGGGCACGAGCAGTACTTC. Its protein product is CAWSVGGHEQYF.

In nucleotides, the CDR3 is TGTGCCAGCAGCGAATGGCAGGGGGGAGCCCAGTACTTC. Protein sequence: CASSEWQGGAQYF. This chain links TRBV7-2 with TRBJ2-5; perhaps TRBD1 as D (7 bases). CDR1 and CDR2 (germline): SGHTA, FQGNSA. Trimming removed 5 bases at V and 9 bases at J, with 16 bases between. CDR3 length equals 13 residues. The variable domain in full, completed from reference TRBV7-2 and TRBJ2-5, reads GAGVSQSPSNKVTEKGKDVELRCDPISGHTALYWYRQSLGQGLEFLIYFQGNSAPDKSGLPSDRFSAERTGGSVSTLTIQRTQQEDSAVYLCASSEWQGGAQYFGPGTRLLVL.

The sample holds a few counts of this clone. V is TRBV7-8 and J is TRBJ2-1; 9 bases are shared with TRBD2. CDR1 is SGHVS, CDR2 FQNEAQ, per germline. The CDR3 loop spans 16 amino acids. The ends lost 3 bases at V and 3 bases at J; junction bases unmatched: 6. CDR3 sequence: CASSFGGGAFYNEQFF. In nucleotides, the CDR3 is TGTGCCAGCAGCTTCGGCGGGGGGGCCTTCTACAATGAGCAGTTCTTC.

This chain connects TRBV27 to TRBJ1-4; 9 positions match TRBD1. V lost 5 bases, J lost 10 bases, and 8 bases stayed unmatched. The germline gives CDR1 MNHEY, CDR2 SMNVEV (reference sequence). The CDR3 runs 14 residues. The CDR3 DNA follows: TGTGCCAGCAGTCAACAGGGGGCTTTGGGAAAACTGTTTTTT. It specifies CASSQQGALGKLFF.

The V call is TRBV6-6, the J call TRBJ2-5, with a weak D call TRBD1 (6 bases). The CDR3 contains 15 residues. CDR1 is MNHNY, CDR2 SVGAGI, per germline (reference sequence). V was cut by 6 bases and J by 2 bases, with 16 bases left in between. CDR3 sequence reads: CASSLRRDIQETQYF. The CDR3 region has the DNA TGTGCCAGCAGCTTGCGCCGGGACATACAAGAGACCCAGTACTTC.

This clone was counted once. The chain joins TRBV27 to TRBJ2-7, with 11 bases aligning to TRBD1. The length of the CDR3 is 16 residues. Trimming at V came to 5 bases and at J to 6 bases, leaving 12 bases not matched to a gene. Germline CDR1 MNHEY, CDR2 SMNVEV (reference sequence). The CDR3, as DNA: TGTGCCAGCAGTCCGTTAGGGACAGGGGGAGAGGGCGAGCAGTACTTC. It specifies CASSPLGTGGEGEQYF.